Below, one T cell receptor beta chain is given with its context. Its antigen is currently not known. Sequenced using an Illumina HiSeq 2000. The TCR beta cDNA libraries were made using 5'RACE template switching, a step that added both a universal primer site and unique molecular identifiers. Priming for cDNA synthesis came from the TCR beta constant segment, and two successive PCR amplification steps followed. Per the source publication's procedure: MIGEC was used to demultiplex reads and group reads by UMI, and MiTCR was used to assemble and quantify clonotypes. To remove erroneous sequences, TCR cDNA sequences were retained only when supported by two or more reads. The tcR package was used for downstream repertoire analysis, and clonotypes were matched between fractions using CDR3 nucleotide sequence together with V segment. Antigen specificity was annotated against VDJdb with VDJmatch, allowing one amino acid substitution in CDR3. Through TCRdb reprocessing, the reads give one entry per CDR3 protein sequence; DNA is omitted. The V and J calls come from TCRdb's annotation, not from the publication. The sample's table lists a count of almost 450,000 distinct CDR3 sequences. The ten largest clonotypes hold roughly 7.2% of the sample.

These data originate in a study of T cells expressing NK-cell markers (dated by TCRdb to 2020 to 2022). As for the study more broadly: TCR beta-chain repertoires were profiled in sorted CD3+CD56+NKG2C+, CD3+CD56+NKG2C- and CD3+CD56-NKG2C+ T-cell subsets from about 8 donors. The study sequenced eight donors, all healthy volunteers chosen at random: three men and five women. Libraries were sequenced as 2 x 150 bp reads on Illumina HiSeq 2000/2500, MiSeq or NextSeq. Among the eight sequenced donors, only one was HCMV-seronegative, while the other seven were HCMV-seropositive.

What the research found in general, with its limitations: Whether the expanded NKG2C-expressing T cell clones were specific for HCMV antigens remained unclear. Those dominant clonotypes were again the most abundant among CD3+CD56-NKG2C+ cells in a few donors, at about 25-65%. In over five donors, the dominant CD3+CD56+NKG2C+ clonotypes were among the top 10 CD8+ clonotypes and accounted for roughly 1.0-8% of CD8+ T cells.

As encoded in the germline V gene, CDR1 is LGHNA while CDR2 is YSLEER. The CDR3 goes from the cysteine to the phenylalanine over 16 residues. The nucleotide record is missing. HCMV-specific IgG was detected in serum with a commercial ELISA kit to determine HCMV serostatus. Peripheral blood mononuclear cells were isolated from blood by Ficoll density gradient centrifugation. This chain is built from TRBV4-3 and TRBJ1-1; no DNA is available, so the TRBD1 call from TCRdb remains unchecked. The specimen was blood T cells: a sorted CD56 or NKG2C T cell subset, CD4+ or CD8+ T cells, or bulk PBMC T cells (not recorded which). This TCR was recovered from a woman aged 18 to 75 in good health. The encoded CDR3 is CASSQDGGERDTEAFF.